This T cell receptor beta chain was obtained from a study of shared clonotypes between healthy human individuals (dated by TCRdb to about 2020). Background on the whole study: A few men and a couple of women, aged 18 to 49 years, made up the cohort. Blood TCR repertoires of a handful of healthy adults were deeply sequenced to estimate repertoire size and the extent of clonotype sharing between individuals. Different laboratories and diverse techniques were used to prepare libraries and sequence TCR repertoires, to increase sequencing depth and limit assay-specific biases. Per donor, leukapheresis produced somewhere between about 0.9 and 10 billion PBMCs. What the study reported, not specific to this receptor: The genetic and exposure-history diversity represented was limited by the small number of donors. Based on pairwise subsampling, the degree of clonotype sharing among donors was expected to be affected by sequencing depth. Sampling was limited to blood, and TCR repertoires in tissue likely differ from TCR repertoires in blood.

A remark on this clone: Its antigen target is currently unknown. No much larger clonotype is one base removed from it; base qualities were not supplied.

Using the deep immunoSEQ assay, multiplex PCR amplified TCR CDR3 regions from genomic DNA. For each cell subset, the extracted genomic DNA was distributed evenly across all wells of several immunoSEQ 96-well plates, and each plate served as one replicate. Each replicate PCR for unsorted PBMC received around 330 ng genomic DNA, equal to 30,000 to 35,000 T cell genomes. Ten immunoSEQ deep assay plates were used to sequence unsorted PBMC genomic DNA. Purified libraries were measured with a Qubit 3.0 fluorometer, size-checked on a Bioanalyzer 2100, and measured again with the KAPA Library Quantification kit. A separate single-read 150-cycle Illumina NextSeq 550 flow cell was used to sequence each immunoSEQ 96-well plate. On the authors' methods: The immunoSEQ output contained only junctional sequences without quality scores, so filtering could not match that applied to full-length reads. Sequences were annotated with PyIR, a Python wrapper for IgBLAST v1.9, using IMGT germline references to assign V/J genes and CDR3. Reads were filtered out if the reads had weak V/J assignments (E-value above 1e-6), no CDR3, stop codons, out-of-frame junctions, or ambiguous translated residues. A V3J clonotype was defined by an identical inferred V gene, J gene, and CDR3 amino acid sequence. Percentage overlap between repertoires was calculated by dividing the number of shared unique clonotypes by the size of the smaller repertoire. Richness of each repertoire was evaluated using RTK rarefaction, the Chao1 estimator, and Recon v2.1 estimates of unobserved clonotypes. In its TCRdb copy, this immuneACCESS table keeps in-frame sequences only and misses some clones. Where compared with another copy, unresolved V genes explain less than half of these, and the others have no known cause. V and J calls and clone size are copied from that table; D and trimming were computed from the DNA. This sample lists some 470,000 clones; about 82% were detected once. Over 10% of the sample rests with the top ten.

The cysteine opens and the phenylalanine closes a CDR3 of 14 amino acids. Kept here is only the CDR3 DNA, which spans 42 bases and is read in frame from base 1. The germline V gene encodes CDR1 SGHTA and CDR2 FQGTGA. The trim is 5 bases for V and 0 bases for J, with a gap of 10 bases between the germline ends. Donors were healthy HIV-negative adults with no recently reported acute infections or vaccinations. All donors were Caucasian adults living in Nashville, Tennessee, USA. For unsorted samples, 84 million or so PBMCs were counted, and genomic DNA was extracted using the QIAamp DNA Blood Mini kit. After blood collection by leukapheresis, PBMCs were isolated using Ficoll-Histopaque density gradient centrifugation and then cryopreserved in the vapor phase of liquid nitrogen.

The sequenced sample consisted of PBMCs. The origin of this receptor is a woman between 35 and 50 years old in good health. Some clones in this sample may be carry-over from other donors' samples. The V and J genes are TRBV7-3 and TRBJ1-2; the D segment cannot be called with confidence. The nucleotide sequence is TGTGCCAGCAGCGCAGGCCCCACTAACTATGGCTACACCTTC. Its translation is CASSAGPTNYGYTF.